This T cell receptor beta chain emerged from a study of T cell responses to AZD1222 COVID-19 vaccine. Findings and limits, study-wide: Repertoire sampling happened only post peak T cell response. Reportedly, nearly half the spike-specific TCRs target unmutated variant regions. The CD4 TCRs associated with vaccination extended across spike and predominated at 160-218 and 743-854. In a largely white British group with more females than males, clonal diversity was possibly underestimated.

This clone showed up just once. Its matching antigen is unknown. V lost 5 bases and J lost 2; bases outside the gene matches: 6. Germline values: CDR1 MNHEY, CDR2 SMNVEV (reference sequence). The CDR3 is 15 residues long. Profiling relied on immunoSEQ multiplex PCR, and the TCRdb table lists in-frame clones only, not all of them. The repertoire holds 180,000 or so clones, around 90% seen once, with 3.5% to 4.5% in the top ten. This rearrangement joins TRBV27 to TRBJ2-1; 7 bases agree with TRBD2. This receptor was taken from an adult who received the MenACWY meningococcal vaccine as a control. The specimen was peripheral blood, collected 28 days after the second dose of the MenACWY control vaccine. This CDR3 reads CASSLGLETYNEQFF. CDR3 in DNA: TGTGCCAGCAGTCTTGGACTAGAAACCTACAATGAGCAGTTCTTC.